The 27 T cell receptor beta chains below come from one sample, sequenced in a study of identical twins. TCRdb used MiXCR to reprocess the 5' RACE reads, holding one entry per CDR3 protein. The table has around 1.7 million distinct CDR3 sequences, more than 30% seen once. Sequenced sample: cord blood. The receptor source for this set is a newborn girl in good health.

The DNA of the CDR3 is TGCGCCAGCAGCCAGAGGCTCCTGTCTAACACTGAAGCTTTCTTT. Its protein is CASSQRLLSNTEAFF. This chain connects TRBV4-1 to TRBJ1-1; D is unresolved. The CDR3 consists of 15 residues. Germline values: CDR1 MGHRA, CDR2 YSYEKL. V was trimmed by 3 bases and J by 2 bases, leaving 13 bases between them.

This sequence joins TRBV4-2 and TRBJ2-5, with 8 bases fitting TRBD2. The CDR3 has 14 amino acids. Germline V gives CDR1 LGHNA, CDR2 YNFKEQ. J was trimmed by 3 bases and V by 1 base; bases with no gene match: 1. As DNA, the CDR3 is TGTGCCAGCAGCCAAGGACTAGCGAAAGAGACCCAGTACTTC. Translating it yields CASSQGLAKETQYF.

The genes are TRBV6-1 and TRBJ2-1; D remains ambiguous. Trimming stripped 9 bases from V and 5 bases from J, with 11 bases between. Germline V lookup: CDR1 MNHNS, CDR2 SASEGT. The CDR3 is 12 residues long. CDR3 in DNA: TGTGCCAGTGAAGAAGTCAACAATGAGCAGTTCTTC. Translated, it gives CASEEVNNEQFF.

The chain carries TRBV30 and TRBJ1-4, with unresolved D. In germline, CDR1 is GTSNPN, CDR2 SVGIG (reference sequence). This CDR3 region has 14 residues. V was trimmed by 3 bases and J by 3 bases, leaving 11 bases between them. The CDR3 spells CAWSPYQANEKLFF. In DNA form, the CDR3 reads TGTGCCTGGAGCCCTTATCAGGCTAATGAAAAACTGTTTTTT. The variable domain in full, with the rest retrieved from reference TRBV30 and TRBJ1-4, is SQTIHQWPATLVQPVGSPLSLECTVEGTSNPNLYWYRQAAGRGLQLLFYSVGIGQISSEVPQNLSASRPQDRQFILSSKKLLLSDSGFYLCAWSPYQANEKLFFGSGTQLSVL.

In its sample, this clonotype was seen a few times. The chain has TRBV12-3 or TRBV12-4 and TRBJ2-7; D perhaps matches TRBD1 (5 bases). The DNA end is a closer match to TRBJ2-5, so the J assignment may be wrong. The CDR3 is 14 amino acids. CDR3 DNA: TGTGCCAGCAGTTTTTTGTCAGGGTGGGAGACCCAGTACTTC. Amino acids: CASSFLSGWETQYF.

J is TRBJ2-4 and V is TRBV5-5, with 13 bases matching TRBD2. The J call may be faulty, since TRBJ2-5 better matches the DNA end. CDR3 size: 16 residues. Looked up from germline, CDR1 is SGHKS and CDR2 is YYEKEE (reference sequence). CDR3 sequence: CASSSRLAGGKETQYF. The CDR3 DNA follows: TGTGCCAGCAGCTCCCGACTAGCGGGGGGAAAAGAGACCCAGTACTTC.

The chain employs TRBV4-1 and TRBJ1-1, with D perhaps matching TRBD1 (5 bases). From germline, CDR1 is MGHRA and CDR2 YSYEKL. CDR3 size: 15 residues. The V end lost 1 base, the J end lost 1 base, and 10 bases lay between the germline ends. CDR3 protein: CASSQVAGQNTEAFF. The CDR3 coding sequence is TGCGCCAGCAGCCAAGTTGCAGGGCAGAACACTGAAGCTTTCTTT.

As regards this clonotype: One end of the junction fails to match germline, which may point to a read error. This chain connects TRBV4-2 to TRBJ2-3; 8 bases align to TRBD1. Germline CDR1 is LGHNA and CDR2 is YNFKEQ. The CDR3 consists of 16 residues. The CDR3 sequence: CASSRRSQGATDTQYF. The CDR3 DNA reads TGTGCCAGCAGCCGCCGCTCCCAGGGGGCCACAGACACGCAGTATTTT.

This clonotype showed up just a few times. The chain joins TRBV6-5 to TRBJ2-1; weak D call: TRBD2 (6 bases). This CDR3 has 16 residues. Germline V gene lookup returns CDR1 MNHEY and CDR2 SVGAGI. V was pared by 6 bases and J by 4 bases, with 19 bases between. The chain's CDR3 is CASSPRLTRGYNEQFF. The CDR3 DNA follows: TGTGCCAGCAGCCCCCGGTTGACTAGAGGTTACAATGAGCAGTTCTTC.

This clonotype was found many times. This chain joins TRBV5-1 and TRBJ2-7, with D hard to call. Trimming left V 0 bases short and J 3 bases short, with 13 bases between. The CDR3 is 15 amino acids. Germline CDR1 is SGHRS and CDR2 is YFSETQ. The CDR3 sequence: CASSLALGYGYEQYF. CDR3 nucleotide sequence: TGCGCCAGCAGCTTGGCTCTGGGCTACGGCTACGAGCAGTACTTC.

The V and J genes are TRBV7-6 and TRBJ1-4; possible D gene TRBD1, 5 bases. The CDR3 contains 16 residues. The germline gives CDR1 SGHVS, CDR2 FNYEAQ. Deletions cut 5 bases from V and 4 bases from J, with 17 bases between. This CDR3 is CASSTEPGRGNEKLFF. The CDR3 nucleotides are TGTGCCAGCAGCACAGAGCCGGGACGGGGTAATGAAAAACTGTTTTTT.

In its sample, this clonotype was seen many times. DNA for the CDR3: TGTGCCAGCAGTTTGGGCCTGTATAGCAATCAGCCCCAGCATTTT. It translates to CASSLGLYSNQPQHF. The chain has TRBV12-3 or TRBV12-4 and TRBJ1-5; D gene ambiguous. The V end was cut by 3 bases, the J end by 0 bases, with 9 bases between. CDR3 size: 15 residues.

The table lists this clonotype with a few counts. The chain links TRBV20-1 to TRBJ2-3; D possibly corresponds to TRBD2 (5 bases). CDR3 length: 13 residues. Germline V lookup: CDR1 DFQATT, CDR2 SNEGSKA (reference sequence). V lost 3 bases and J 4 bases, leaving 11 bases between the germline ends. The CDR3, as DNA: TGCAGTGCTAGGGGGAGTTCGGCAGATACGCAGTATTTT. It is translated as CSARGSSADTQYF.

As DNA, the CDR3 is TGCAGTGCTAGACGAGGGGGAGCTAATGAAAAACTGTTTTTT. Encoded protein: CSARRGGANEKLFF. The chain combines TRBV20-1 with TRBJ1-4; a weak D match, TRBD1 (6 bases). The CDR3 covers 14 residues. CDR1 DFQATT and CDR2 SNEGSKA come from the germline V gene (reference sequence). V shed 2 bases and J shed 3 bases, with 10 bases lying between them.

The chain links TRBV12-3 or TRBV12-4 to TRBJ1-4; 7 nucleotides line up with TRBD1. CDR3 size: 18 residues. J gave up 4 bases and V 6 bases, and 17 bases lay outside the gene matches. CDR3 nucleotide sequence: TGTGCCAGCAGCCCTATAGGAGGCAGGGGGGAGGGTAATGAAAAACTGTTTTTT. This translates into CASSPIGGRGEGNEKLFF.

This clonotype was counted only a few times. J is TRBJ2-7 and V is TRBV20-1; 7 nucleotides match TRBD2. Trimming cost V 4 bases and J 3 bases; bases outside gene matches: 3. This CDR3 has 12 amino acids. Germline lookup yields CDR1 DFQATT and CDR2 SNEGSKA (reference sequence). CDR3 sequence (DNA): TGCAGTGCTACCTCTAGCGGCTACGAGCAGTACTTC. It yields the protein CSATSSGYEQYF.

The sample holds a few counts of this clonotype. J is TRBJ2-7 and V is TRBV12-3 or TRBV12-4; 7 positions agree with TRBD1. V was pared by 8 bases and J by 6 bases, with 13 bases of the junction left unmatched. The CDR3 runs to 14 residues. The CDR3 sequence is CASLPTGFPREQYF. CDR3 coding DNA: TGTGCCAGCCTCCCGACAGGGTTCCCTCGCGAGCAGTACTTC.

This clonotype appeared a few times. The chain is built from TRBV12-3 or TRBV12-4 and TRBJ1-5, with a tentative D call TRBD1 (6 bases). The CDR3 is made up of 17 amino acids. Trimming removed 2 bases from V and 4 bases from J, with 18 bases in between. CDR3 DNA: TGTGCCAGCAGTTTAAGGGTCAGGGGTGGTTTAAATCAGCCCCAGCATTTT. As protein: CASSLRVRGGLNQPQHF.

Here the CDR3 DNA reads TGTGCCAGCACCAAGGGCGGCCGCAATCAGCCCCAGCATTTT. Its translation: CASTKGGRNQPQHF. The rearrangement links TRBV28 to TRBJ1-5; D uncertain. Germline V gene sequence: CDR1 MDHEN, CDR2 SYDVKM. V lost 7 bases to trimming and J lost 2 bases, with 12 bases between them. This CDR3 comprises 14 residues.

There are many counts of this clonotype. The gene calls are TRBV20-1 and TRBJ2-1; TRBD2 matches at 10 bases. The CDR3 sequence is 14 residues long. Germline assignment: CDR1 DFQATT and CDR2 SNEGSKA (reference sequence). Losses at the gene ends were 6 bases for V and 3 bases for J; bases not matched to a gene: 5. The CDR3 region has the DNA TGCAGTGCCCCTCCTAGCGGGGGCTACAATGAGCAGTTCTTC. This gives the protein CSAPPSGGYNEQFF.

This clonotype has just a few counts. The chain is built from TRBV4-1 and TRBJ2-3; 14 nucleotides line up with TRBD2. The junction had 5 bases not matched to a gene; V was cut back by 4 bases and J by 2 bases. The germline V gene has CDR1 MGHRA and CDR2 YSYEKL. The CDR3 runs 17 residues. The CDR3 DNA follows: TGCGCCAGCAGCCCGAAGGGACTAGCGGGGGCCACAGATACGCAGTATTTT. Translating gives CASSPKGLAGATDTQYF.

This clonotype was detected only once. This chain joins TRBV12-3 or TRBV12-4 and TRBJ2-1; 10 nucleotides match TRBD1. The CDR3 has 15 residues. V lost 6 bases to trimming and J lost 9 bases; unmatched junction nucleotides: 11. CDR3: CASSPGTGVLGEQFF. The CDR3 coding sequence is TGTGCCAGCAGCCCTGGGACAGGGGTATTGGGTGAGCAGTTCTTC.

This clonotype showed up just a few times. The chain uses TRBV20-1 and TRBJ1-2; weak D call: TRBD1 (5 bases). V shed 3 bases and J shed 7 bases, with 12 bases lying between them. CDR3 length: 12 amino acids. Germline CDR1 reads DFQATT; CDR2 reads SNEGSKA (reference sequence). CDR3 protein: CSASRAEGGYTF. The CDR3 DNA reads TGCAGTGCTAGCAGGGCGGAGGGTGGCTACACCTTC.

This clonotype was observed a handful of times. The chain couples TRBV27 to TRBJ2-3, with D uncertain. Deletions cut 8 bases from V and 2 bases from J, with 14 bases between. The CDR3 is made up of 14 amino acids. Germline CDR1 is MNHEY and CDR2 is SMNVEV (reference sequence). CDR3 sequence reads: CASGLVLPTDTQYF. Here the CDR3 DNA reads TGTGCCAGCGGATTAGTTTTACCCACAGATACGCAGTATTTT.

The chain carries TRBV24-1 and TRBJ2-4; D remains unclear. Judging by the DNA end, TRBJ2-7 fits better; the J call may be wrong. Germline V gene data show CDR1 as KGHDR and CDR2 as SFDVKD. The CDR3 has 11 residues. The CDR3 sequence: CATILAYEQYF. CDR3 DNA: TGTGCCACCATTCTAGCCTACGAGCAGTACTTC.

In this sample, this clonotype turned up a few times. The V gene is TRBV6-1, the J gene TRBJ2-5, with D perhaps TRBD2 (5 bases). Germline V gene lookup returns CDR1 MNHNS and CDR2 SASEGT. CDR3 length equals 14 residues. The germline V and J ends were trimmed by 2 bases and 2 bases, with 9 bases remaining between them. The CDR3 protein is CASSESRGQETQYF. The CDR3 region has the DNA TGTGCCAGCAGTGAATCGAGAGGGCAAGAGACCCAGTACTTC.

The genes are TRBV3-1 and TRBJ2-1; 8 nucleotides agree with TRBD2. The germline CDR1 and CDR2 sequences are LGHDT and YNNKEL (reference sequence). This CDR3 has 14 amino acids. J gave up 14 bases and V 2 bases, and 11 bases lay outside the gene matches. CDR3 bases: TGTGCCAGCAGCCAAAACGGGGGGGCCAATTCTGAGTTCTTC. It translates to CASSQNGGANSEFF.